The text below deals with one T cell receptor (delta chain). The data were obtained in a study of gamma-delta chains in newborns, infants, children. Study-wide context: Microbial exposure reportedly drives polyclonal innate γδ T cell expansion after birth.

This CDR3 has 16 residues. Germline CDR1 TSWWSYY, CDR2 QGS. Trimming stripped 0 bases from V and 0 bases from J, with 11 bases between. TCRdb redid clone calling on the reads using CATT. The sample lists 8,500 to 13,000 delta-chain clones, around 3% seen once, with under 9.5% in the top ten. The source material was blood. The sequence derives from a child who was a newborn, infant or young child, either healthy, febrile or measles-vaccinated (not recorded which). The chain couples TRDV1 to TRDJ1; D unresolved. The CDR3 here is CALGELSQNYTDKLIF. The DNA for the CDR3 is TGTGCTCTTGGGGAACTAAGCCAGAATTACACCGATAAACTCATCTTT.